The 3 T cell receptor beta chains in this list originate from one sample, sequenced in a study of blood T cells in healthy people across ages. Using a J-beta primer mix together with a sample-barcoded 5' primer, a second PCR was run for 7 to 11 cycles. TCRdb re-called the 5' RACE reads with MiXCR, one entry per CDR3 protein. The data show approximately 2,000,000 distinct CDR3 sequences, 35% to 50% seen once. What was sequenced was blood. These TCRs come from a human donor in good health.

The chain joins TRBV27 to TRBJ2-3; D is ambiguous. This CDR3 is built from 13 residues. Germline values: CDR1 MNHEY, CDR2 SMNVEV (reference sequence). Trimming took off 6 bases at V and 2 bases at J, with 9 bases between the two ends. CDR3 coding DNA: TGTGCCAGCAGCCGCCGACACACAGATACGCAGTATTTT. Encoded protein: CASSRRHTDTQYF.

This clonotype was seen a single time. V and J are TRBV5-4 and TRBJ1-2; D ambiguous. With 7 bases removed from V and 9 bases from J, the gap between germline ends came to 19 bases. CDR1 is SGHNT, CDR2 YYREEE, per germline (reference sequence). CDR3 length equals 13 residues. The CDR3 region is CASLHNTAARYTF. In DNA, the CDR3 is TGTGCCAGCCTACACAACACGGCGGCCCGCTACACCTTC.

The chain joins TRBV20-1 to TRBJ1-4, with D maybe TRBD1 (6 bases). Trimming left V 2 bases short and J 12 bases short, with 10 bases between. This CDR3 has 11 amino acids. CDR1 and CDR2 (germline): DFQATT, SNEGSKA (reference sequence). The CDR3: CSARQGLELFF. The CDR3 DNA is TGCAGTGCTAGACAGGGGTTGGAACTGTTTTTT.